Below are 17 T cell receptor beta chains sequenced from a single sample in a study of blood T cell repertoires in COVID-19. Sequencing was performed with immunoSEQ multiplex PCR; in TCRdb, only in-frame clones are kept and a portion is missing. Of roughly 200,000 clones listed, around 88% are singletons. Material for sequencing was peripheral blood. These receptors all stem from a man aged 18 to 29 with active or convalescent COVID-19.

The chain has TRBV12-5 and TRBJ1-1, with D hard to call. The CDR3 sequence is 16 residues long. CDR1 is LGHNT, CDR2 FRNRAP, per germline. V was shortened by 0 bases and J by 0 bases, with 11 bases between the two germline ends. CDR3: CASGLVRVAVNTEAFF. In DNA form, the CDR3 reads TGTGCTAGTGGTTTGGTACGTGTGGCAGTGAACACTGAAGCTTTCTTT.

J is TRBJ2-5 and V is TRBV7-9, with 9 bases fitting TRBD2. CDR1 is SEHNR, CDR2 FQNEAQ, per germline (reference sequence). The length of the CDR3 is 13 residues. V lost 5 bases and J lost 5; bases outside the gene matches: 3. The CDR3 sequence is CASSLGLAETQYF. The CDR3 bases are TGTGCCAGCAGCCTCGGACTAGCGGAGACCCAGTACTTC.

The chain combines TRBV7-2 with TRBJ2-3; 12 bases map to TRBD2. V lost 0 bases and J lost 4; bases outside the gene matches: 5. The CDR3 covers 17 residues. CDR1 and CDR2 (germline): SGHTA, FQGNSA. CDR3 in amino acids: CASSLAATSGRADTQYF. The CDR3 DNA follows: TGTGCCAGCAGCTTAGCCGCGACTAGCGGGAGAGCAGATACGCAGTATTTT. The complete variable domain, with remaining parts taken from reference TRBV7-2 and TRBJ2-3, reads GAGVSQSPSNKVTEKGKDVELRCDPISGHTALYWYRQSLGQGLEFLIYFQGNSAPDKSGLPSDRFSAERTGGSVSTLTIQRTQQEDSAVYLCASSLAATSGRADTQYFGPGTRLTVL.

This chain links TRBV14 with TRBJ2-3; 7 nucleotides agree with TRBD1. The CDR3 has 15 amino acids. Germline V gene sequence: CDR1 SGHDN, CDR2 FVKESK. With V trimmed by 2 bases and J by 2 bases, 4 bases remained unmatched. The CDR3 DNA follows: TGTGCCAGCAGCCAATTGGGACAGACCACAGATACGCAGTATTTT. It encodes CASSQLGQTTDTQYF.

This clone appeared once. V is TRBV7-2 and J is TRBJ2-7, with 9 bases lining up with TRBD2. The CDR3 is 13 residues long. V was clipped by 4 bases and J by 3 bases; unmatched bases: 1. Germline values: CDR1 SGHTA, CDR2 FQGNSA. This CDR3 reads CASSSSGNYEQYF. The DNA of the CDR3 is TGTGCCAGCAGCTCTAGCGGGAACTACGAGCAGTACTTC.

The V gene is TRBV21-1, the J gene TRBJ1-2; the table gives TRBD1 as D, unverified against the DNA. TRBV21-1 constitutes a pseudogene. The length of the CDR3 is 16 residues. The CDR3 reads CASSPRSSGCNYGYTF. In DNA, the CDR3 is TGTGCCAGCAGCCCCCGATCGTCAGGCTGTAACTATGGCTACACCTTC.

The J gene is TRBJ1-1, the V gene TRBV6-2 or TRBV6-3; D is uncertain. In germline, CDR1 is MNHEY, CDR2 SVGEGT. The germline V and J ends were trimmed by 5 bases and 1 base, with 11 bases remaining between them. The CDR3 is 14 amino acids. The CDR3 here is CASSLAAKNTEAFF. CDR3 DNA sequence: TGTGCCAGCAGTCTCGCGGCGAAGAACACTGAAGCTTTCTTT.

The V call is TRBV5-4, the J call TRBJ1-2; TRBD1 matches 11 bases. Trimming removed 4 bases from V and 8 bases from J; junction bases left unmatched: 10. CDR1 SGHNT and CDR2 YYREEE come from the germline V gene (reference sequence). The CDR3 length is 15 residues. The CDR3 DNA reads TGTGCCAGCAGCAAGCCGGACAGGGGGCATGGGGGCTACACCTTC. Translation: CASSKPDRGHGGYTF.

This rearrangement joins TRBV5-4 to TRBJ2-5, with TRBD1 matching over 8 bases. V lost 1 base to trimming and J lost 4 bases; unmatched junction nucleotides: 3. The CDR3 runs 14 residues. Germline values: CDR1 SGHNT, CDR2 YYREEE (reference sequence). CDR3 sequence (DNA): TGTGCCAGCAGCTTGCCGGGACAGGTAGAGACCCAGTACTTC. Its protein is CASSLPGQVETQYF.

V and J are TRBV7-6 and TRBJ1-1; TRBD1 might be the D (5 bases). Germline CDR1 reads SGHVS; CDR2 reads FNYEAQ. V dropped 4 bases and J dropped 1 base, with 7 bases sitting between them. The CDR3 extends over 13 amino acids. CDR3 DNA: TGTGCCAGCAGCTGGGGCCAGAACACTGAAGCTTTCTTT. Its protein product is CASSWGQNTEAFF.

J is TRBJ2-7 and V is TRBV27; 9 nucleotides agree with TRBD2. CDR3 size: 15 residues. The germline V gene encodes CDR1 MNHEY and CDR2 SMNVEV (reference sequence). The V segment lost 6 bases and the J segment 2 bases; nucleotides outside the gene matches: 8. The CDR3 nucleotides read TGTGCCAGCAGGTCTGTAGCGGGGGTTACCTACGAGCAGTACTTC. As protein: CASRSVAGVTYEQYF.

V gene TRBV5-4 combines with J gene TRBJ2-6; D is perhaps TRBD1 (6 bases). The CDR3 sequence is 17 residues long. Germline V gene sequence: CDR1 SGHNT, CDR2 YYREEE (reference sequence). Trimming left V 4 bases short and J 0 bases short, with 14 bases between. CDR3 residues: CASSHSGRGSGANVLTF. DNA for the CDR3: TGTGCCAGCAGCCATTCCGGCAGGGGCTCTGGGGCCAACGTCCTGACTTTC.

The J gene is TRBJ2-3, the V gene TRBV12-5, with TRBD1 as a possible D gene (6 bases). Germline loops: CDR1 LGHNT, CDR2 FRNRAP. The CDR3 is made up of 19 amino acids. V was cut by 5 bases and J by 3 bases, with 27 bases left in between. The CDR3 here is CASGLGPTQQGAITDTQYF. DNA for the CDR3: TGTGCTAGTGGTCTTGGACCCACTCAACAGGGAGCGATAACAGATACGCAGTATTTT.

The J gene is TRBJ1-4, the V gene TRBV2; 11 nucleotides align to TRBD1. Looked up from germline, CDR1 is SNHLY and CDR2 is FYNNEI. V shed 6 bases, J shed 11 bases, and the junction held 8 bases outside the gene matches. The CDR3 totals 14 residues. The CDR3 nucleotides read TGTGCCAGCAGCCGAGGACAGGGGGCGGTCAAACTGTTTTTT. Amino acids: CASSRGQGAVKLFF.

This chain joins TRBV4-3 and TRBJ1-1; 10 nucleotides align to TRBD1. The V gene's germline CDR1 is LGHNA and CDR2 YSLEER. The CDR3 has 14 residues. Germline trimming cut 5 bases from V and 3 bases from J; bases unmatched to any gene: 3. The CDR3 loop is CASSRGQGYTEAFF. As DNA, the CDR3 is TGCGCCAGCAGCAGGGGACAGGGGTACACTGAAGCTTTCTTT.

This clone has only a few counts. J is TRBJ1-4 and V is TRBV5-1, with D tentatively TRBD1 (5 bases). Germline-derived CDR1 and CDR2 are SGHRS and YFSETQ. V lost 4 bases to trimming and J lost 5 bases, with 12 bases between them. The CDR3 has 14 amino acids. This CDR3 is CASSAGGMNEKLFF. The DNA of the CDR3 is TGCGCCAGCAGCGCGGGGGGGATGAATGAAAAACTGTTTTTT.

Only one count was recorded for this clone. The chain has TRBV12-5 and TRBJ1-5; perhaps TRBD1 as D (5 bases). Per the germline V gene, CDR1 is LGHNT and CDR2 is FRNRAP. The CDR3 is made up of 15 amino acids. V shed 1 base and J shed 5 bases, with 12 bases lying between them. CDR3 region: CASGLGSARDQPQHF. DNA for the CDR3: TGTGCTAGTGGTTTGGGGTCCGCCAGGGATCAGCCCCAGCATTTT. Using reference TRBV12-5 and TRBJ1-5 for the parts outside the CDR3, the full variable domain is DARVTQTPRHKVTEMGQEVTMRCQPILGHNTVFWYRQTMMQGLELLAYFRNRAPLDDSGMPKDRFSAEMPDATLATLKIQPSEPRDSAVYFCASGLGSARDQPQHFGDGTRLSIL.